This TCR beta chain appears in the sequencing data of a study of blood T cells in healthy people across ages. The extraction recovered at least 5.5 micrograms of total RNA per sample. The use of a sample-barcoded 5' primer and a J-beta primer mix characterized a second PCR of roughly 6 to 11 cycles. TCRdb reanalysed the 5' RACE reads using MiXCR and keeps one entry per CDR3 protein. The sample records about a million distinct CDR3 sequences, roughly 50% being singletons. V was shortened by 3 bases and J by 3 bases, with 2 bases between the two germline ends. The CDR3 sequence is 12 residues long. This clonotype originated in an older woman in good health. The V and J genes are TRBV12-3 or TRBV12-4 and TRBJ2-2, with D unclear. Input material: blood. As DNA, the CDR3 is TGTGCCAGCAGTTTCCACACCGGGGAGCTGTTTTTT. It encodes CASSFHTGELFF.